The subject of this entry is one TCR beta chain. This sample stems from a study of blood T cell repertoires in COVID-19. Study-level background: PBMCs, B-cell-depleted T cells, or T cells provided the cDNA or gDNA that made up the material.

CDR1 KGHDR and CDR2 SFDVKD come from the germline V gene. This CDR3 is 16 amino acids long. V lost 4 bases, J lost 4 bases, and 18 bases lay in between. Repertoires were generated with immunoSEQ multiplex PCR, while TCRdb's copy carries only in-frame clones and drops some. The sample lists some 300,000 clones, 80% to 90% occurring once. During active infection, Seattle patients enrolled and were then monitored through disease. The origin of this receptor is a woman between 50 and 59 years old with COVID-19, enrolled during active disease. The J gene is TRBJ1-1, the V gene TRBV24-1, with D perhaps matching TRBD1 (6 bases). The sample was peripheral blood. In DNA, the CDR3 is TGTGCCACCAGTGACCAGAAGACAGGAGAGGTCACTGAAGCTTTCTTT. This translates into CATSDQKTGEVTEAFF.